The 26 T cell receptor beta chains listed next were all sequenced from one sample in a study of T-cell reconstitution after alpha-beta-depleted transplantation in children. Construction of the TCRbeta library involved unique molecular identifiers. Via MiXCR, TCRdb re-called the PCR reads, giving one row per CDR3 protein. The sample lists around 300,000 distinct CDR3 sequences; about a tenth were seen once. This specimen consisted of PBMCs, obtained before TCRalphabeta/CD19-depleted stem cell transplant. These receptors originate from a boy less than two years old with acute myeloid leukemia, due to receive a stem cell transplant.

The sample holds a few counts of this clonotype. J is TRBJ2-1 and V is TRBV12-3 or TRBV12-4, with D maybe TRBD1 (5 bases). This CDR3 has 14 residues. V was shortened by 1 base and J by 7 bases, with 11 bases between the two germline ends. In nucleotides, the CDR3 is TGTGCCAGCAGTTTAGGCCAGGGTAGGAATGAGCAGTTCTTC. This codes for CASSLGQGRNEQFF.

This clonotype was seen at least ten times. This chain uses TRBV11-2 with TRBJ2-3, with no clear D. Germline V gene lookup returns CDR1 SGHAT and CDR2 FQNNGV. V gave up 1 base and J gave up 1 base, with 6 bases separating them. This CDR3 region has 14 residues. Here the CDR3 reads CASSLVWGTDTQYF. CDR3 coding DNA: TGTGCCAGCAGCTTAGTGTGGGGCACAGATACGCAGTATTTT.

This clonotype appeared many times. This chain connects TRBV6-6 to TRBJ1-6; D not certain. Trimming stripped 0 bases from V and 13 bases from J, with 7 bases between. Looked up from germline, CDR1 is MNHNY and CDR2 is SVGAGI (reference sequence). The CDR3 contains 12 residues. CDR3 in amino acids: CASSYSRDPLHF. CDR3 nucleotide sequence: TGTGCCAGCAGTTACTCGAGAGACCCCCTCCACTTT.

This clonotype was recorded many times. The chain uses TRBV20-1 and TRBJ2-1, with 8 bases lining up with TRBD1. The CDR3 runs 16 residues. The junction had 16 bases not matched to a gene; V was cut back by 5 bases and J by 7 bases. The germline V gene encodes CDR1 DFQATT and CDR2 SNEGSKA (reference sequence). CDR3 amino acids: CSAPPRTGMKWNEQFF. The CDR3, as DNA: TGCAGTGCTCCCCCAAGGACAGGGATGAAATGGAATGAGCAGTTCTTC.

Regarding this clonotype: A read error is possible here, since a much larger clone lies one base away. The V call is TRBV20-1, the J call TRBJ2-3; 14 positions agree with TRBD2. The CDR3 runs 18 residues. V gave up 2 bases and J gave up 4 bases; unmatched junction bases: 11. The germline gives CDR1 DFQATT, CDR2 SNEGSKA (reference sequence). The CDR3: CSARWRLAGGRSSDTQYF. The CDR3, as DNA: TGCAGTGCTAGATGGAGACTAGCGGGGGGGCGTTCCTCAGATACGCAGTATTTT.

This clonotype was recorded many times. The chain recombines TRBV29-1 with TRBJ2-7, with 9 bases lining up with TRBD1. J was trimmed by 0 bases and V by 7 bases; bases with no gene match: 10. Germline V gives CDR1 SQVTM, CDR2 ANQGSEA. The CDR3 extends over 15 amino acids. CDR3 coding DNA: TGCAGCGCCCAACAGGGGGCCGTGAGCTCCTACGAGCAGTACTTC. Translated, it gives CSAQQGAVSSYEQYF.

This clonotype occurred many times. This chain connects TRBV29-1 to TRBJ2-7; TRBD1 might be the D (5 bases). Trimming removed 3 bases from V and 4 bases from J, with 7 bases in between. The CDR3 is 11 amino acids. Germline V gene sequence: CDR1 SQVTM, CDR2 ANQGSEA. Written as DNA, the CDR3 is TGCAGCGTTGAGCAGGGATACGAGCAGTACTTC. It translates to CSVEQGYEQYF.

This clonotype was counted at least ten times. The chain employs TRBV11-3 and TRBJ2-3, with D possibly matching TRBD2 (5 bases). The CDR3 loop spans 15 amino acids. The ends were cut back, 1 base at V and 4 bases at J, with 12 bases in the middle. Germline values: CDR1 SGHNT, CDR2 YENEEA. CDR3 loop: CASSLGVGEADTQYF. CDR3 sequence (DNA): TGTGCCAGCAGCTTAGGCGTGGGAGAGGCAGATACGCAGTATTTT.

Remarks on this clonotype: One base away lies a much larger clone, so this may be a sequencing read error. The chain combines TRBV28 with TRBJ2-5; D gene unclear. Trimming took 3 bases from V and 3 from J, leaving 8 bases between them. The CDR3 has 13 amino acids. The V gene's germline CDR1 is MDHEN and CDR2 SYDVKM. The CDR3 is CASSFYPEETQYF. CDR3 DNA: TGTGCCAGCAGTTTTTATCCGGAAGAGACCCAGTACTTC.

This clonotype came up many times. The CDR3 sequence is CASSLAISGTGLLNEQFF. The CDR3 bases are TGTGCCAGCAGCTTAGCAATCTCCGGGACAGGGTTATTGAATGAGCAGTTCTTC. This chain joins TRBV7-2 and TRBJ2-1; 9 bases fit TRBD1. V lost 0 bases to trimming and J lost 7 bases; unmatched junction nucleotides: 13. This CDR3 has 18 amino acids. Germline V CDR1 and CDR2: SGHTA, FQGNSA.

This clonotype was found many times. CDR3 DNA sequence: TGTGCCAGCAGCTTATTGGGATTCTTGGAGGATACGCAGTATTTT. Translation gives CASSLLGFLEDTQYF. The chain couples TRBV7-3 to TRBJ2-3; D unclear. The germline gives CDR1 SGHTA, CDR2 FQGTGA. This CDR3 has 15 amino acids. Trimming took 2 bases from V and 6 from J, leaving 15 bases between them.

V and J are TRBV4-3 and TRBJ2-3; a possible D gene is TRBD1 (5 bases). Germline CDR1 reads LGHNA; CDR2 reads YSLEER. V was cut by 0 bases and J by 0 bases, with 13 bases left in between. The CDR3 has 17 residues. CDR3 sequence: CASSQDTRDTSTDTQYF. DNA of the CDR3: TGCGCCAGCAGCCAAGATACCAGGGATACTAGCACAGATACGCAGTATTTT.

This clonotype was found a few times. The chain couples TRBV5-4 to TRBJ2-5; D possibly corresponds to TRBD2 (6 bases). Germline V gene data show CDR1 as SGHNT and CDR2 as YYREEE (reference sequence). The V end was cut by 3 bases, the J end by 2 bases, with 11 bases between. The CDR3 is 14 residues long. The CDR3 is CASSSRLGQETQYF. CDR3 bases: TGTGCCAGCAGCTCCCGACTAGGACAAGAGACCCAGTACTTC.

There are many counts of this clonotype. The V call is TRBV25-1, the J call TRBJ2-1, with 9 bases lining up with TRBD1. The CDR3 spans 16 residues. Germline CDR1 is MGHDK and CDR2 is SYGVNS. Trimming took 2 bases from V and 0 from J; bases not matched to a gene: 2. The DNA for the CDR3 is TGTGCCAGCAGTGAACCGACAGGGGGCTCCTACAATGAGCAGTTCTTC. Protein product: CASSEPTGGSYNEQFF.

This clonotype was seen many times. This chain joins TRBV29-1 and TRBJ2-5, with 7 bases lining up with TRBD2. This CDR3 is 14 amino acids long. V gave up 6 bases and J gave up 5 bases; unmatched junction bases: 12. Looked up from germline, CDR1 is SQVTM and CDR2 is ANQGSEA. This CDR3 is CSVGLGAGRETQYF. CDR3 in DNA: TGCAGCGTGGGGCTGGGAGCGGGAAGGGAGACCCAGTACTTC.

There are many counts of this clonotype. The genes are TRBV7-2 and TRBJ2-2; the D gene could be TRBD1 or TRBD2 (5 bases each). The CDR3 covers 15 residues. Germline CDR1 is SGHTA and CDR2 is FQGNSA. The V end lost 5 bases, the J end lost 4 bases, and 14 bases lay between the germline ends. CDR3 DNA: TGTGCCAGCAGCCAATCCCCCGGGGCCACCGGGGAGCTGTTTTTT. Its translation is CASSQSPGATGELFF.

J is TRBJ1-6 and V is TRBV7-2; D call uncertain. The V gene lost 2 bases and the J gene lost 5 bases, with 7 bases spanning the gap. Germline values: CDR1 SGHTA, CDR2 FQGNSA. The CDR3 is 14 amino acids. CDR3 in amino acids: CASSLFDNNSPLHF. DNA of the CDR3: TGTGCCAGCAGCTTATTTGATAATAATTCACCCCTCCACTTT.

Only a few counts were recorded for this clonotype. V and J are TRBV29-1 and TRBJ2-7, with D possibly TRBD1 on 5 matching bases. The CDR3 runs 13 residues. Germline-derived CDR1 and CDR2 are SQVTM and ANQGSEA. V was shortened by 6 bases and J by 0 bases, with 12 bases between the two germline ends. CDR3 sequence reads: CSVQGTTSYEQYF. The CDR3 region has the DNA TGCAGCGTGCAGGGTACGACCTCCTACGAGCAGTACTTC.

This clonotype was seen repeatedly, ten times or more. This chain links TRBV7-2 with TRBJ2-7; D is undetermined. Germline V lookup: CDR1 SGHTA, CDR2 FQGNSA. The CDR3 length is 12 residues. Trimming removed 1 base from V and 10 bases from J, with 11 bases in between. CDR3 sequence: CASSLEVASQYF. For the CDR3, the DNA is TGTGCCAGCAGCTTAGAGGTAGCCTCACAGTACTTC.

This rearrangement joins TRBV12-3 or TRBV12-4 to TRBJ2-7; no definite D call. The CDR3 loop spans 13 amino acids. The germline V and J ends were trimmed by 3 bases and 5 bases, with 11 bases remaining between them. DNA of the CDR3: TGTGCCAGCAGTTTGGGCCAGACCCACGAGCAGTACTTC. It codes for CASSLGQTHEQYF.

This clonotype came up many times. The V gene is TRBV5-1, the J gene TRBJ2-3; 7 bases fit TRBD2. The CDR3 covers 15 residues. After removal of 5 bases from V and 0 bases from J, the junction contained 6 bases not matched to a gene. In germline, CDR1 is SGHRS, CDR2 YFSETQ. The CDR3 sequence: CASRAPRGSTDTQYF. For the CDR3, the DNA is TGCGCCAGCAGAGCCCCGCGGGGGAGCACAGATACGCAGTATTTT.

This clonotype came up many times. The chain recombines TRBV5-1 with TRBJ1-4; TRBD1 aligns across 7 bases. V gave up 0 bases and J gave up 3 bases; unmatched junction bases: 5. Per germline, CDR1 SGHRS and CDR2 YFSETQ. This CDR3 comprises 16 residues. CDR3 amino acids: CASSLAGGRANEKLFF. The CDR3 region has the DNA TGCGCCAGCAGCTTGGCAGGGGGTAGAGCTAATGAAAAACTGTTTTTT.

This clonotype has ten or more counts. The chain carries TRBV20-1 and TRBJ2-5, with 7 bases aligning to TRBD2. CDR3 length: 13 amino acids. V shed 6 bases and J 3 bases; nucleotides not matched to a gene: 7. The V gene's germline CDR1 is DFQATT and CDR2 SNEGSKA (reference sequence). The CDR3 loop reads CSARGGRKETQYF. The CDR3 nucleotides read TGCAGTGCCCGGGGAGGGCGGAAAGAGACCCAGTACTTC.

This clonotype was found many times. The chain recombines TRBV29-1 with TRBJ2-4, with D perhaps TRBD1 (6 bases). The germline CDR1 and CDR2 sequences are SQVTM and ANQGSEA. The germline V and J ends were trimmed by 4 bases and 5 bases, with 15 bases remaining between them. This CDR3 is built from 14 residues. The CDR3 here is CSVATRQVQNIQYF. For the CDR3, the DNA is TGCAGCGTTGCCACTCGACAGGTCCAAAACATTCAGTACTTC.

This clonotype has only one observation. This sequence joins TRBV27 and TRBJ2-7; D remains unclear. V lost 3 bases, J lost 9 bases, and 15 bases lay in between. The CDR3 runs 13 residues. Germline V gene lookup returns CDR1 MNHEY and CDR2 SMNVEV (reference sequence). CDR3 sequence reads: CASSLTWAWAQYF. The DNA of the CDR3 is TGTGCCAGCAGTTTGACGTGGGCTTGGGCGCAGTACTTC.

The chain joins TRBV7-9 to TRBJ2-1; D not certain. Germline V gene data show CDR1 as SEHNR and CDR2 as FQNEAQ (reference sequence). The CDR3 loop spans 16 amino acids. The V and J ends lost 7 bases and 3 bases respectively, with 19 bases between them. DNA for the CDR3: TGTGCCAGCACCACTCACGTGGCAGCCAACTACAATGAGCAGTTCTTC. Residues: CASTTHVAANYNEQFF.